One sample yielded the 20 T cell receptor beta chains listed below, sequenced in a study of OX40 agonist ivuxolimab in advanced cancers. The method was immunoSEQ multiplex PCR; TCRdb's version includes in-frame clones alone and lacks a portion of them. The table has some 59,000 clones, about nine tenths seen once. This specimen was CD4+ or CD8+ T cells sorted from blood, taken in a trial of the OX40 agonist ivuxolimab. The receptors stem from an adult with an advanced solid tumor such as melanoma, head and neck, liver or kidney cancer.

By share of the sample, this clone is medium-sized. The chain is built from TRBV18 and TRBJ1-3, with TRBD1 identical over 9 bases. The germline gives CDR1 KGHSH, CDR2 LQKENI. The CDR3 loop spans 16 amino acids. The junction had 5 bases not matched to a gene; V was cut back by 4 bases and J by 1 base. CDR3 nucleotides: TGTGCCAGCTCACTAACCGGGACAGGGTCTGGAAACACCATATATTTT. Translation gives CASSLTGTGSGNTIYF.

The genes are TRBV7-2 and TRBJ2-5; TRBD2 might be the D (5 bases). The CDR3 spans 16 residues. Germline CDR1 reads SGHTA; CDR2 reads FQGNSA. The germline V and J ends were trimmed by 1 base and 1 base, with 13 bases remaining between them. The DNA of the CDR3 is TGTGCCAGCAGCTTAGGGGCTCGGGCGGGCCAAGAGACCCAGTACTTC. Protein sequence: CASSLGARAGQETQYF.

The CDR3 loop is CASSLAWGSYEQYF. DNA for the CDR3: TGTGCCAGCAGCTTGGCCTGGGGGTCCTACGAGCAGTACTTC. The V gene is TRBV5-5, the J gene TRBJ2-7; D could derive from TRBD1 or TRBD2 (5 bases each). This CDR3 is 14 amino acids long. Trimming took 0 bases from V and 1 from J, leaving 8 bases between them. Germline loops: CDR1 SGHKS, CDR2 YYEKEE (reference sequence).

Here the CDR3 reads CASPNNLNPRVDTQYF. CDR3 sequence (DNA): TGTGCCAGCCCCAACAACCTCAACCCCCGGGTTGATACGCAGTATTTT. The V and J genes are TRBV18 and TRBJ2-3, with D uncertain. Germline lookup yields CDR1 KGHSH and CDR2 LQKENI. The CDR3 extends over 16 amino acids. The V end lost 8 bases, the J end lost 6 bases, and 24 bases lay between the germline ends.

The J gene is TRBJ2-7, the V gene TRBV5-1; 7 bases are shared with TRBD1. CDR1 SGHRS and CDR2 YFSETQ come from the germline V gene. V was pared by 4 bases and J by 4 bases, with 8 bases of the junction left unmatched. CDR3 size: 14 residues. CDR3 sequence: CASSPQGQSYEQYF. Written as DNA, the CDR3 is TGCGCCAGCAGCCCACAGGGACAGTCGTACGAGCAGTACTTC.

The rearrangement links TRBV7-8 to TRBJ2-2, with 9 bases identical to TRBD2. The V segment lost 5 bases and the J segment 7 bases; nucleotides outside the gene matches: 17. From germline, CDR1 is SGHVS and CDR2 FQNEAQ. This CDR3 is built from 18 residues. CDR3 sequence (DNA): TGTGCCAGCAGCCTTACTGTGGCTAGCGGGATCGCTGGCGGGGAGCTGTTTTTT. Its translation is CASSLTVASGIAGGELFF.

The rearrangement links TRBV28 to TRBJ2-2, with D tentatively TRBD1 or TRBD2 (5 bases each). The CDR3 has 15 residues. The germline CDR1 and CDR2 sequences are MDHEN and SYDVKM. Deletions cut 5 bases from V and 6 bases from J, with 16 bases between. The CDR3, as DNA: TGTGCCAGCAGTCCAGGGACGGCTGGTTCCGGGGAGCTGTTTTTT. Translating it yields CASSPGTAGSGELFF.

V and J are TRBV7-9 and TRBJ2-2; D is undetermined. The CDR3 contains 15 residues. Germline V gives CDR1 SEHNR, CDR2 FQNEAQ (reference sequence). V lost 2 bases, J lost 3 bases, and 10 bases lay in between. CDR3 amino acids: CASSLTAIDTGELFF. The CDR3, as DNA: TGTGCCAGCAGCTTAACGGCTATAGACACCGGGGAGCTGTTTTTT. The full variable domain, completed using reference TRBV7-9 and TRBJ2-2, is DTGVSQNPRHKITKRGQNVTFRCDPISEHNRLYWYRQTLGQGPEFLTYFQNEAQLEKSRLLSDRFSAERPKGSFSTLEIQRTEQGDSAMYLCASSLTAIDTGELFFGEGSRLTVL.

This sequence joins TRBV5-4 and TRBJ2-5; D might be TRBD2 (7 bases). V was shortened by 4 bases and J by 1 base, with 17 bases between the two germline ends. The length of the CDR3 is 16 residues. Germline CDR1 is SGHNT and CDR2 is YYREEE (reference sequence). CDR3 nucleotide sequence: TGTGCCAGCAGCCCGGCGGGGGCCAGGGGCCAAGAGACCCAGTACTTC. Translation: CASSPAGARGQETQYF.

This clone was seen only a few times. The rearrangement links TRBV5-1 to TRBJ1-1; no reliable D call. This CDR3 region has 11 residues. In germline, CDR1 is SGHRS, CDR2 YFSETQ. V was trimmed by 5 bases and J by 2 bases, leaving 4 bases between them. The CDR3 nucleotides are TGCGCCAGCAGGTTCAACACTGAAGCTTTCTTT. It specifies CASRFNTEAFF.

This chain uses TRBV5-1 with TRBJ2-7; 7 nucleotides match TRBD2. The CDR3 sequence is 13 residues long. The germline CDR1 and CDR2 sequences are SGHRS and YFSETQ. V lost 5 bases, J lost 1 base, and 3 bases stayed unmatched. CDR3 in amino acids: CASRFGGSYEQYF. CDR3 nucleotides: TGCGCCAGCAGATTCGGGGGGTCCTACGAGCAGTACTTC.

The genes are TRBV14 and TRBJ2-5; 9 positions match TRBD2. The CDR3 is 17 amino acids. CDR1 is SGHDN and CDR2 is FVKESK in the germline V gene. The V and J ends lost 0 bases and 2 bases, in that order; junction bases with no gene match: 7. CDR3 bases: TGTGCCAGCAGCCAAGAATTCCTAGCGGGAAGGCAAGAGACCCAGTACTTC. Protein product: CASSQEFLAGRQETQYF.

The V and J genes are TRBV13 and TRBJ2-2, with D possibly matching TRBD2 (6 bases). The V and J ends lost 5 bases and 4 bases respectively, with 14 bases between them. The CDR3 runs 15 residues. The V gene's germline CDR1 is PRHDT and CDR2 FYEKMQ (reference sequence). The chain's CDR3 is CASSPRAGLTGELFF. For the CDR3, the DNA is TGTGCCAGCAGCCCAAGAGCGGGTCTCACCGGGGAGCTGTTTTTT.

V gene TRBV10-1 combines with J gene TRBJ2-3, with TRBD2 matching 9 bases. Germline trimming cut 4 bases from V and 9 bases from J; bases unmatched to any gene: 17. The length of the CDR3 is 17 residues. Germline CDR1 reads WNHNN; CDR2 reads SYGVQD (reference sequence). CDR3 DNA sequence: TGCGCCAGCAGTGCTACCCGACTAGCGGATCCTGAATTCACGCAGTATTTT. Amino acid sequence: CASSATRLADPEFTQYF.

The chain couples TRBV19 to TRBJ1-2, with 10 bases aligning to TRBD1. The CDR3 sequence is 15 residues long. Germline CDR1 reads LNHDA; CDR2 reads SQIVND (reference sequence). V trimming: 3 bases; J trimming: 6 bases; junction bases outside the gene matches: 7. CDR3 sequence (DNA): TGTGCCAGTAGTATGACCGGGACAGGGGCTCATGGCTACACCTTC. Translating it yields CASSMTGTGAHGYTF.

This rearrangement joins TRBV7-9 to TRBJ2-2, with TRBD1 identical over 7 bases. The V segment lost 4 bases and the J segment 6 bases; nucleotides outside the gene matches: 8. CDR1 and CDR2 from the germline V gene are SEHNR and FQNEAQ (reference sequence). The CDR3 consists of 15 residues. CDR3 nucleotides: TGTGCCAGCAGCTCACAGGGGAGTGGGCCCGGGGAGCTGTTTTTT. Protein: CASSSQGSGPGELFF.

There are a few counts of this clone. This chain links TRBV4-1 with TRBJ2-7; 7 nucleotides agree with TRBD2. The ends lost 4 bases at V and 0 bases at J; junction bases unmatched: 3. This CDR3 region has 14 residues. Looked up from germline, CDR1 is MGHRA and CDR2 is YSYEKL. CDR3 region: CASSLLADSYEQYF. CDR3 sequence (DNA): TGCGCCAGCAGCCTTCTAGCGGACTCCTACGAGCAGTACTTC.

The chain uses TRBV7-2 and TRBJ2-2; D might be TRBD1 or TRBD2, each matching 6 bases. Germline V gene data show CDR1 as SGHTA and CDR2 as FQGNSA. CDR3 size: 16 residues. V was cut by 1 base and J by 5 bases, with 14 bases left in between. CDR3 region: CASSLVGGRQTGELFF. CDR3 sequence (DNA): TGTGCCAGCAGCTTAGTAGGGGGGAGGCAGACCGGGGAGCTGTTTTTT.

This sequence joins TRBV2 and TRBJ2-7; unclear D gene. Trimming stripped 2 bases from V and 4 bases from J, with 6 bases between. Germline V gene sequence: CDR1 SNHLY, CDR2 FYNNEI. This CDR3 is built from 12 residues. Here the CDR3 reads CASSESRYEQYF. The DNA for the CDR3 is TGTGCCAGCAGTGAATCCAGATACGAGCAGTACTTC.

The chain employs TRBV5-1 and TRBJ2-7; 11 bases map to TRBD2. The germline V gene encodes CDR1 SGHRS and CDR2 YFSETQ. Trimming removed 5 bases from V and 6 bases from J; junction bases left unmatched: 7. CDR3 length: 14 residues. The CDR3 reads CASRTGTSGPEQYF. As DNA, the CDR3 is TGCGCCAGCAGAACCGGGACTAGCGGCCCCGAGCAGTACTTC.